The 5 T cell receptor beta chains below all came from one sample that was sequenced in a study of PD-1 blockade in classical Hodgkin lymphoma. Assay: immunoSEQ multiplex PCR; the TCRdb copy retains only in-frame clones and omits some. Among about 94,000 clones, 75% to 90% were seen once, and the ten largest hold around 11%. Patients all relapsed after autologous stem cell transplantation, and there was variation in brentuximab vedotin exposure. Sequenced here: peripheral blood mononuclear cells (PBMCs), sampled before the second cycle of nivolumab. The origin of the receptors is a human donor with classical Hodgkin lymphoma.

The rearrangement uses TRBV6-1 and TRBJ1-3; no clear D. Germline V lookup: CDR1 MNHNS, CDR2 SASEGT. The germline V and J ends were trimmed by 5 bases and 0 bases, with 8 bases remaining between them. CDR3 length: 14 amino acids. As DNA, the CDR3 is TGTGCCAGCAGTCAGACACGCTCTGGAAACACCATATATTTT. Residues: CASSQTRSGNTIYF.

The chain links TRBV4-2 to TRBJ2-7; 8 bases agree with TRBD1. Germline trimming cut 1 base from V and 5 bases from J; bases unmatched to any gene: 7. The length of the CDR3 is 15 residues. Germline loops: CDR1 LGHNA, CDR2 YNFKEQ. CDR3 protein: CASSQGARGRDEQYF. The CDR3 DNA is TGTGCCAGCAGCCAAGGGGCCAGGGGGCGTGACGAGCAGTACTTC.

The rearrangement links TRBV6-5 to TRBJ1-2; TRBD1 is a possible D gene (5 bases). The germline V gene has CDR1 MNHEY and CDR2 SVGAGI. This CDR3 contains 13 residues. V lost 6 bases and J 3 bases, leaving 11 bases between the germline ends. CDR3 amino acids: CASSHGGYYGYTF. The CDR3 DNA reads as TGTGCCAGCAGCCACGGGGGATACTATGGCTACACCTTC.

The rearrangement uses TRBV28 and TRBJ2-1; D unclear. The germline V gene has CDR1 MDHEN and CDR2 SYDVKM. The CDR3 covers 14 residues. Trimming stripped 2 bases from V and 3 bases from J, with 8 bases between. CDR3 loop: CASSLVRSYNEQFF. CDR3 in DNA: TGTGCCAGCAGTTTAGTCCGCAGCTACAATGAGCAGTTCTTC.

The J gene is TRBJ2-7, the V gene TRBV10-1; 7 bases fit TRBD2. Germline assignment: CDR1 WNHNN and CDR2 SYGVQD (reference sequence). The CDR3 is 15 residues long. J gave up 2 bases and V 0 bases, and 4 bases lay outside the gene matches. The CDR3 sequence is CASSESSGLPYEQYF. The CDR3, as DNA: TGCGCCAGCAGTGAGTCTAGCGGGCTACCCTACGAGCAGTACTTC.